The next 5 T cell receptor beta chains were all read from a single sample in a study of human T cells and chemical hapten exposure. Documented time point: patch test 1, 2 weeks after DPC sensitization. The treatment denotes: therapeutic diphenylcyclopropenone sensitization with weekly scalp DPC. Each CDR3 protein gets one entry after TCRdb re-called the RACE reads with MiXCR. Here the sample spans 180,000 or so distinct CDR3 sequences, about 14% being singletons. This material consisted of whole blood, taken in connection with sensitization to the hapten diphenylcyclopropenone (DPC). The receptor source for this set is a woman younger than 45 with alopecia areata. Some clones in this sample may be carry-over from other donors' samples.

V usage is TRBV28 and J usage is TRBJ2-2, with D possibly being TRBD1 or TRBD2 (5 bases each). The CDR3 contains 14 residues. Germline V gene sequence: CDR1 MDHEN, CDR2 SYDVKM. The germline V and J ends were trimmed by 5 bases and 7 bases, with 14 bases remaining between them. The CDR3 DNA sequence: TGTGCCAGCAGTAGCCAGGGAGTGTTCGGGGAGCTGTTTTTT. Its protein product is CASSSQGVFGELFF.

This clonotype showed up just a few times. V is TRBV7-9 and J is TRBJ1-1; D unclear. This CDR3 has 13 residues. Trimming took 5 bases from V and 0 from J, leaving 7 bases between them. Looked up from germline, CDR1 is SEHNR and CDR2 is FQNEAQ (reference sequence). CDR3 in amino acids: CASSEFMNTEAFF. The CDR3, as DNA: TGTGCCAGCAGCGAGTTCATGAACACTGAAGCTTTCTTT.

The sample holds many counts of this clonotype. This chain uses TRBV20-1 with TRBJ1-4; unclear D gene. The CDR3 spans 13 residues. Trimming stripped 0 bases from V and 8 bases from J, with 10 bases between. Germline lookup yields CDR1 DFQATT and CDR2 SNEGSKA (reference sequence). The CDR3 here is CSAREGFREKLFF. The CDR3 region has the DNA TGCAGTGCTAGAGAGGGGTTTCGAGAAAAACTGTTTTTT.

This clonotype was found many times. The chain joins TRBV7-9 to TRBJ2-3; no firm D call. The germline CDR1 and CDR2 sequences are SEHNR and FQNEAQ (reference sequence). This CDR3 contains 12 residues. Trimming removed 2 bases from V and 3 bases from J, with 3 bases in between. CDR3 DNA: TGTGCCAGCAGCTTAATAACAGATACGCAGTATTTT. This encodes CASSLITDTQYF.

The table lists this clonotype with a few counts. V is TRBV7-2 and J is TRBJ2-7; no clear D. CDR3 length: 13 amino acids. The V end lost 1 base, the J end lost 7 bases, and 11 bases lay between the germline ends. Looked up from germline, CDR1 is SGHTA and CDR2 is FQGNSA. CDR3 coding DNA: TGTGCCAGCAGCTTAGTCTTTTTCAGGGAGCAGTACTTC. Protein product: CASSLVFFREQYF. Looking up the rest from reference TRBV7-2 and TRBJ2-7 gives the full variable domain: GAGVSQSPSNKVTEKGKDVELRCDPISGHTALYWYRQSLGQGLEFLIYFQGNSAPDKSGLPSDRFSAERTGGSVSTLTIQRTQQEDSAVYLCASSLVFFREQYFGPGTRLTVT.